The rows below give T cell receptor beta chains drawn from one sample of a study of somatic mutations in cytotoxic T cells in rheumatoid arthritis. Produced via immunoSEQ multiplex PCR; TCRdb's table is partial and in-frame only. The sample records roughly 30,000 clones, approximately 86% being singletons. Material: CD8+ T cells sorted from blood. The receptors were gathered from an adult with rheumatoid arthritis. The CDR3 runs from the conserved cysteine through the conserved F or W.

v_call,j_call,cdr3_aa
TRBV5-1,TRBJ2-5,CASSEGPLQETQYF
TRBV27,TRBJ2-7,CASSPPTGAGNEQYF
TRBV4-1,TRBJ2-7,CASSPRTGDRGSYEQYF
TRBV5-1,TRBJ1-6,CASSFDAVTGSAPLHF
TRBV7-2,TRBJ2-1,CASSPEGLAASYNEQFF
TRBV19,TRBJ1-5,CASRSIGQPQHF
TRBV9,TRBJ2-3,CASSVGGLSTDTQYF
TRBV27,TRBJ1-1,CASSHALGAGTEAFF
TRBV25-1,TRBJ1-1,CASGNRVTEAFF
TRBV2,TRBJ2-7,CASSAVSYEQYF
TRBV19,TRBJ2-1,CASSALAGEDEQFF
TRBV6-5,TRBJ1-5,CASSPSNNQPQHF
TRBV29-1,TRBJ1-4,CSVHLQGRSGKLFF
TRBV27,TRBJ2-1,CASSVGQGPYNEQFF
TRBV11-3,TRBJ2-3,CASSSGQGTDTQYF
TRBV19,TRBJ1-2,CASSIVGGNYGYTF
TRBV4-1,TRBJ2-1,CASSYSNANEQFF
TRBV6-6,TRBJ2-7,CASRVAGTGGYEQYF
TRBV25-1,TRBJ2-7,CASSGTSGRPLEQYF
TRBV19,TRBJ1-2,CASSLPKGDTGYGYTF
TRBV27,TRBJ1-1,CATRTGVGTEAFF
TRBV7-6,TRBJ2-5,CASSQTGGEGETQYF
TRBV30,TRBJ1-1,CAWSVGRNTEAFF
TRBV28,TRBJ2-1,CASSLFGNEQFF
TRBV21-1,TRBJ1-2,CASSQLTDPRWYGYTF
TRBV15,TRBJ2-7,CATSRGTRNEQYF
TRBV29-1,TRBJ2-7,CSVEQGASYEQYF
TRBV7-9,TRBJ1-1,CASSDGANTEAFF
TRBV29-1,TRBJ1-1,CSVERDISEAFF
TRBV9,TRBJ2-3,CASSVAGSTDTQYF
TRBV5-1,TRBJ2-7,CASSLDWDGLYEQYF
TRBV4-2,TRBJ2-5,CASSQDFGGAEETQYF
TRBV2,TRBJ1-2,CASSEGWEDGGYGYTF
TRBV28,TRBJ2-1,CASSFRGVRNNEQFF
TRBV4-1,TRBJ2-1,CASSLGAAGQGFHEQFF
TRBV9,TRBJ2-3,CASSVGGLYTDTQYF
TRBV4-1,TRBJ2-7,CASSQVFARALYEQYF
TRBV4-2,TRBJ1-6,CASSQVTGDPPLHF
TRBV7-8,TRBJ2-7,CASSLEPETYEQYF
TRBV5-1,TRBJ1-6,CASSSDSQSYNSPLHF
TRBV2,TRBJ1-1,CASQAGEGTEAFF
TRBV29-1,TRBJ2-1,CSVDRGDEQFF
TRBV29-1,TRBJ1-2,CSVEEGAMNYGYTF
TRBV13,TRBJ2-7,CASSLGASVYEQYF
TRBV18,TRBJ2-6,CASSPPRVTTSGANVLTF
TRBV9,TRBJ1-4,CASSLGVRTNEKLFF
TRBV6-5,TRBJ1-5,CASSYSDRGDQPQHF
TRBV18,TRBJ2-7,CASSPGSAYEQYF
TRBV30,TRBJ2-2,CASRRLDYANTGELFF
TRBV5-4,TRBJ2-7,CASSSGLARYEQYF
TRBV6-6,TRBJ2-7,CASSYSMTSGRGEQYF
TRBV7-9,TRBJ2-4,CASSLWDRENIQYF
TRBV7-9,TRBJ2-7,CASSHGQGIEQYF
TRBV7-2,TRBJ2-1,CASSLGLAGGNEQFF
TRBV29-1,TRBJ2-1,CSVVTSGEQFF